This T cell receptor (beta chain) was recorded in a study of Ad26.COV2.S vaccination and SARS-CoV-2 variants. Study as a whole: Once, or twice with 56 days between doses, Ad26.COV2.S was given intramuscularly.

The sample's treatment: roughly 20 received Ad26.COV2.S at low or high dose, single or two shots; 5 received placebo; per-sample allocation not given. Sampling was performed 63 days after the first vaccine or placebo injection. TCRdb keeps only in-frame clones here, not all; method: immunoSEQ multiplex PCR. The table shows hundreds of thousands of clones, with approximately 92% occurring only once. In germline, CDR1 is SGHDT, CDR2 YYEEEE. With 4 bases removed from V and 3 bases from J, the gap between germline ends came to 11 bases. The CDR3 length is 13 residues. The chain couples TRBV5-6 to TRBJ2-7; a weak D match, TRBD1 (6 bases). The receptor was isolated from a person aged 18-65 years who received the Ad26.COV2.S COVID-19 vaccine or a placebo. Here the sequenced sample was peripheral blood, taken in a trial of Ad26.COV2.S vaccine versus placebo. The chain's CDR3 is CASSHDRRYEQYV. CDR3 coding DNA: TGTGCCAGCAGCCACGACAGGCGCTACGAGCAGTACGTC.